Presented here are 22 T cell receptor beta chains from one specimen sequenced in a study of blood T cell repertoires in COVID-19. Clones were sequenced by immunoSEQ multiplex PCR, and TCRdb holds only the in-frame ones, with some missing. The data contain fewer than 400,000 clones, roughly 85% of them singletons. Material: peripheral blood. Source of these receptors: a young woman with acute or convalescent COVID-19.

The J gene is TRBJ1-2, the V gene TRBV2, with D maybe TRBD1 (6 bases). The germline V gene encodes CDR1 SNHLY and CDR2 FYNNEI. The CDR3 is 15 residues long. Trimming took 6 bases from V and 8 from J, leaving 22 bases between them. CDR3 in DNA: TGTGCCAGCAGCTTAACAGGGCCCGCGCTAGTAGGCTACACCTTC. This encodes CASSLTGPALVGYTF.

J is TRBJ1-5 and V is TRBV10-2; TRBD1 matches 7 bases. V gave up 9 bases and J gave up 2 bases; unmatched junction bases: 4. The germline CDR1 and CDR2 sequences are WSHSY and SAAADI. CDR3 length: 13 residues. The CDR3 sequence: CASSTGGNQPQHF. In nucleotides, the CDR3 is TGCGCCAGTTCTACAGGGGGCAATCAGCCCCAGCATTTT.

The gene calls are TRBV6-5 and TRBJ1-2; 7 nucleotides agree with TRBD1. Losses at the gene ends were 6 bases for V and 7 bases for J; bases not matched to a gene: 8. The CDR3 is made up of 13 amino acids. Germline CDR1 and CDR2: MNHEY and SVGAGI. In DNA, the CDR3 is TGTGCCAGCAGGCCCGAACAGGGGCTTGGCTACACCTTC. It specifies CASRPEQGLGYTF.

The count of this clone is one. The chain is built from TRBV9 and TRBJ2-7, with D uncertain. Trimming took 0 bases from V and 0 from J, leaving 16 bases between them. The CDR3 totals 17 residues. Germline V gives CDR1 SGDLS, CDR2 YYNGEE. The DNA of the CDR3 is TGTGCCAGCAGCGTAGATGCGGTAAACCGTGGCTCCTACGAGCAGTACTTC. Protein product: CASSVDAVNRGSYEQYF.

This CDR3 is CASRASGGNEQFF. The CDR3 DNA follows: TGTGCCAGTAGGGCTAGCGGGGGGAATGAGCAGTTCTTC. The J gene is TRBJ2-1, the V gene TRBV19; 11 bases agree with TRBD2. CDR3 length: 13 residues. Germline V CDR1 and CDR2: LNHDA, SQIVND (reference sequence). The ends lost 6 bases at V and 7 bases at J; junction bases unmatched: 2.

The chain links TRBV7-8 to TRBJ2-1; a possible D gene is TRBD2 (6 bases). Germline CDR1 reads SGHVS; CDR2 reads FQNEAQ. CDR3 size: 18 residues. V was cut by 0 bases and J by 6 bases, with 21 bases left in between. This CDR3 is CASSLALIAATRTNEQFF. CDR3 sequence (DNA): TGTGCCAGCAGCTTAGCTCTTATAGCGGCAACCCGGACCAATGAGCAGTTCTTC.

The chain joins TRBV19 to TRBJ2-1, with TRBD2 identical over 9 bases. The length of the CDR3 is 15 residues. Germline CDR1 LNHDA, CDR2 SQIVND (reference sequence). J was trimmed by 2 bases and V by 1 base; bases with no gene match: 0. CDR3 sequence: CASSIGGGAYNEQFF. In DNA form, the CDR3 reads TGTGCCAGTAGTATAGGCGGGGGGGCCTACAATGAGCAGTTCTTC.

The gene calls are TRBV30 and TRBJ1-1; TRBD1 matches 7 bases. CDR1 and CDR2 (germline): GTSNPN, SVGIG (reference sequence). The V gene end was trimmed by 0 bases and the J gene end by 4 bases; junction bases not matched to a gene: 2. The CDR3 spans 13 residues. CDR3 region: CAWSVTGFTEAFF. CDR3 DNA: TGTGCCTGGAGTGTGACAGGGTTCACTGAAGCTTTCTTT.

This sequence joins TRBV7-3 and TRBJ2-3, with TRBD1 matching over 10 bases. This CDR3 contains 16 residues. V shed 2 bases, J shed 6 bases, and the junction held 8 bases outside the gene matches. Germline loops: CDR1 SGHTA, CDR2 FQGTGA. The CDR3 nucleotides read TGTGCCAGCAGCTTATTAATGACAGGGGGCTTGGATACGCAGTATTTT. Translating it yields CASSLLMTGGLDTQYF.

V and J are TRBV7-9 and TRBJ2-3; 15 positions match TRBD2. The CDR3 extends over 19 amino acids. Trimming at V came to 5 bases and at J to 5 bases, leaving 14 bases not matched to a gene. Germline V gene data show CDR1 as SEHNR and CDR2 as FQNEAQ (reference sequence). In DNA form, the CDR3 reads TGTGCCAGCAGCGGAAGCCGGACTAGCGGGGGGGCCTACGAAGATACGCAGTATTTT. Amino acid sequence: CASSGSRTSGGAYEDTQYF.

The J gene is TRBJ2-3, the V gene TRBV7-9; D possibly corresponds to TRBD2 (6 bases). The ends were cut back, 11 bases at V and 2 bases at J, with 14 bases in the middle. This CDR3 has 13 residues. CDR1 and CDR2 from the germline V gene are SEHNR and FQNEAQ (reference sequence). Here the CDR3 reads CASKAGNTDTQYF. The CDR3, as DNA: TGTGCCTCCAAGGCGGGGAACACAGATACGCAGTATTTT.

The V and J genes are TRBV7-9 and TRBJ2-1; the match to TRBD2 covers 13 bases. Trimming cost V 4 bases and J 2 bases; bases outside gene matches: 5. Germline V lookup: CDR1 SEHNR, CDR2 FQNEAQ (reference sequence). This CDR3 is built from 17 residues. The CDR3: CASSSLAGGHTYNEQFF. The CDR3 DNA reads as TGTGCCAGCAGCTCACTAGCGGGAGGGCACACCTACAATGAGCAGTTCTTC.

The rearrangement joins TRBV19 to TRBJ1-1, with D tentatively TRBD1 (5 bases). Germline V CDR1 and CDR2: LNHDA, SQIVND (reference sequence). The CDR3 consists of 15 residues. The V end lost 3 bases, the J end lost 4 bases, and 15 bases lay between the germline ends. The CDR3 protein is CASSIVLGPRTEAFF. Written as DNA, the CDR3 is TGTGCCAGTAGTATCGTTCTGGGGCCTCGCACTGAAGCTTTCTTT.

The genes are TRBV15 and TRBJ2-5; no clear D. Germline CDR1 LNHNV, CDR2 YYDKDF (reference sequence). With 5 bases removed from V and 2 bases from J, the gap between germline ends came to 12 bases. This CDR3 comprises 14 residues. CDR3 coding DNA: TGTGCCACCAGCGCTCGAGGTGTACAAGAGACCCAGTACTTC. This translates into CATSARGVQETQYF.

The rearrangement uses TRBV30 and TRBJ2-7; TRBD2 aligns across 9 bases. The germline V gene has CDR1 GTSNPN and CDR2 SVGIG (reference sequence). The V and J ends lost 1 base and 0 bases, in that order; junction bases with no gene match: 4. The CDR3 runs 15 residues. CDR3 nucleotides: TGTGCCTGGAGTGGGGCGGGGGGGAGCTCCTACGAGCAGTACTTC. Its translation is CAWSGAGGSSYEQYF.

The V call is TRBV27, the J call TRBJ1-1; 9 bases are shared with TRBD1. CDR1 is MNHEY and CDR2 is SMNVEV in the germline V gene (reference sequence). The J segment lost 5 bases and the V segment lost 4 bases, leaving 5 bases of the junction unmatched. The CDR3 has 14 residues. The CDR3 loop reads CASSSTGGLTEAFF. The CDR3 region has the DNA TGTGCCAGCAGTTCAACAGGGGGCCTGACTGAAGCTTTCTTT.

This clone was picked up one time. J is TRBJ2-3 and V is TRBV18, with 9 bases lining up with TRBD2. Germline loops: CDR1 KGHSH, CDR2 LQKENI. The junction had 9 bases not matched to a gene; V was cut back by 6 bases and J by 8 bases. This CDR3 comprises 14 residues. The chain's CDR3 is CASSSGTSLPTQYF. CDR3 nucleotides: TGTGCCAGCTCGTCCGGGACTAGCCTCCCTACGCAGTATTTT.

This sequence joins TRBV6-2 or TRBV6-3 and TRBJ2-2; 9 nucleotides align to TRBD1. This CDR3 has 15 amino acids. Germline-derived CDR1 and CDR2 are MNHEY and SVGEGT. The V segment lost 5 bases and the J segment 6 bases; nucleotides outside the gene matches: 7. CDR3 amino acids: CASSNRGQGPGELFF. The CDR3 DNA reads TGTGCCAGCAGTAATCGGGGACAGGGACCCGGGGAGCTGTTTTTT.

The chain recombines TRBV5-1 with TRBJ1-2; possible D gene TRBD1, 5 bases. Between the trimmed V and J ends, which lost 3 bases and 6 bases, there was a span of 15 bases. Germline lookup yields CDR1 SGHRS and CDR2 YFSETQ. The CDR3 consists of 14 residues. Here the CDR3 DNA reads TGCGCCAGCAGCTCCTCGACAGCCACCGATGGCTACACCTTC. This sequence encodes CASSSSTATDGYTF.

The V and J genes are TRBV4-1 and TRBJ1-6, with TRBD1 matching over 7 bases. The CDR3 length is 18 residues. Germline CDR1 and CDR2: MGHRA and YSYEKL. The V segment lost 1 base and the J segment 2 bases; nucleotides outside the gene matches: 8. The CDR3 region has the DNA TGCGCCAGCAGCCAAGGCGAACAGGGGCGCACCTATAATTCACCCCTCCACTTT. This translates into CASSQGEQGRTYNSPLHF.

The V call is TRBV24-1, the J call TRBJ2-7, with 7 bases identical to TRBD2. V lost 2 bases and J lost 3; bases outside the gene matches: 9. The CDR3 extends over 16 amino acids. CDR1 and CDR2 (germline): KGHDR, SFDVKD. As DNA, the CDR3 is TGTGCCACCAGTGATTCTGTTGGCGGCGGGAGCTACGAGCAGTACTTC. Amino acids: CATSDSVGGGSYEQYF.

The chain has TRBV7-8 and TRBJ2-3; TRBD1 agrees at 7 bases. With 7 bases clipped from V and 5 bases from J, the junction kept 3 bases outside the gene matches. Germline assignment: CDR1 SGHVS and CDR2 FQNEAQ. The CDR3 runs 12 residues. The DNA for the CDR3 is TGTGCCAGCAAGACAGGGCTAGATACGCAGTATTTT. This sequence encodes CASKTGLDTQYF.